This T cell receptor (beta chain) emerged from a study of radiation and T cells in renal cell carcinoma. The time point is: baseline pretreatment blood. The treatment is: 15 Gy SBRT to primary tumor, nephrectomy 4 weeks later. The tumor was a clear cell renal cell carcinoma. Profiled with immunoSEQ multiplex PCR; TCRdb holds only in-frame clones, not every one. Of about 130,000 clones listed, more than 70% are singletons. The study's findings and limits: Baseline intratumoral clonotype presence is unknown without pretreatment biopsies.

Trimming took off 2 bases at V and 12 bases at J, with 11 bases between the two ends. The germline V gene has CDR1 SNHLY and CDR2 FYNNEI. This CDR3 comprises 11 residues. To note about this clone: Its cognate antigen is unknown.

The receptor was derived from a woman between 50 and 59 years old with renal cell carcinoma. The sequenced sample was blood, obtained from a patient whose treatment included radiotherapy and nephrectomy. The chain carries TRBV2 and TRBJ2-7; D is uncertain. As DNA, the CDR3 is TGTGCCAGCAGTGAAATGACACCCGCGTACTTC. This codes for CASSEMTPAYF. The full variable domain, completed using reference TRBV2 and TRBJ2-7, is EPEVTQTPSHQVTQMGQEVILRCVPISNHLYFYWYRQILGQKVEFLVSFYNNEISEKSEIFDDQFSVERPDGSNFTLKIRSTKLEDSAMYFCASSEMTPAYFGPGTRLTVT.